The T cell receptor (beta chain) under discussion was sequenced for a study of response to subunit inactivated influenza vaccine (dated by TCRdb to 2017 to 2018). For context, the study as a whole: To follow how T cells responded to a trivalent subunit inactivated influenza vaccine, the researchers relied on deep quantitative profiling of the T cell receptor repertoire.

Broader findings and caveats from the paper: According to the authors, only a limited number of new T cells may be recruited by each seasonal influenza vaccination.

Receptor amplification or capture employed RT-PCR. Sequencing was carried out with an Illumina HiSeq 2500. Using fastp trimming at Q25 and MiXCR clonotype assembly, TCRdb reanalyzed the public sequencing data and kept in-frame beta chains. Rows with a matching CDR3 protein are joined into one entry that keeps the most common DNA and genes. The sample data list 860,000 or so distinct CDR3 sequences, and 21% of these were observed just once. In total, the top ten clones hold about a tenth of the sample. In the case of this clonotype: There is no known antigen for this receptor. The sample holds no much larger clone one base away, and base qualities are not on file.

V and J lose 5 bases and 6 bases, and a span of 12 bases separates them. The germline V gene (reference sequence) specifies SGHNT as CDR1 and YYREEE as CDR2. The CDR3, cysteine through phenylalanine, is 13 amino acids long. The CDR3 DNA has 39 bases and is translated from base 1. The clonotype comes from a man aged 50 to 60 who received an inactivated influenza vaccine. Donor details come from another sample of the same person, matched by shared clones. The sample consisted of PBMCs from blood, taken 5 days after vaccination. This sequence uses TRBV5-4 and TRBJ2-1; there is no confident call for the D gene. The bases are TGTGCCAGCAGACCGCCCCTGGGCAATGAGCAGTTCTTC. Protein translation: CASRPPLGNEQFF.